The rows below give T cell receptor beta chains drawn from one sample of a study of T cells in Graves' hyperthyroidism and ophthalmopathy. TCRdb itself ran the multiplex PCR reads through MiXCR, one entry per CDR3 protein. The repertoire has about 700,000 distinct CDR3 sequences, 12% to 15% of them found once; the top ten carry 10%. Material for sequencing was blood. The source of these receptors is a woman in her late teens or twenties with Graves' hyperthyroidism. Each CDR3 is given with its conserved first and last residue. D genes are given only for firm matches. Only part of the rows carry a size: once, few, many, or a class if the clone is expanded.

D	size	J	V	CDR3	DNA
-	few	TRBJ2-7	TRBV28	CASPRSRALPIYEQYF	TGTGCCAGCCCGCGGTCCCGCGCCCTTCCAATCTACGAGCAGTACTTC
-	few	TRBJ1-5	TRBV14	CASSQQTNQPQHF	TGTGCCAGCAGCCAACAGACTAATCAGCCCCAGCATTTT
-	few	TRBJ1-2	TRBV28	CASTFSGVLSVYGYTF	TGTGCCAGCACCTTTTCGGGGGTCCTAAGTGTCTATGGCTACACCTTC
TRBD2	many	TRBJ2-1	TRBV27	CASSPWGREGFNEQFF	TGTGCCAGCAGCCCGTGGGGGCGGGAGGGATTCAATGAGCAGTTCTTC
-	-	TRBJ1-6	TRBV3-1	CASSRGYWDSPLHF	TGTGCCAGCAGCCGGGGTTACTGGGATTCACCCCTCCACTTT
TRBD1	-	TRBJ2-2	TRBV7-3	CASPPSEGGGQGVAGELFF	TGTGCCAGTCCTCCCTCTGAGGGGGGGGGACAGGGGGTGGCCGGGGAGCTGTTTTTT
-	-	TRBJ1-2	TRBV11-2	CASSSPREGIGYGYTF	TGTGCCAGCAGCTCCCCCAGGGAGGGGATCGGCTATGGCTACACCTTC
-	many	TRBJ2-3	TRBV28	CASSPGWGLPLTDTQYF	TGTGCCAGCAGCCCCGGGTGGGGACTCCCACTCACAGATACGCAGTATTTT
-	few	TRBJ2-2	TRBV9	CASSEPPSNTGELFF	TGTGCCAGCAGCGAGCCCCCTTCGAACACCGGGGAGCTGTTTTTT
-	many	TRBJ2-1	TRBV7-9	CASSLRDRGSIGNEQFF	TGTGCCAGCAGCTTAAGGGATCGGGGATCGATTGGAAATGAGCAGTTCTTC
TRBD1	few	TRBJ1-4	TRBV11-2	CASSQTGTTTNEKLFF	TGTGCCAGCAGCCAGACAGGGACTACAACTAATGAAAAACTGTTTTTT
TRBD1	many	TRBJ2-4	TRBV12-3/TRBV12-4	CASSASVDRRIAKNIQYF	TGTGCCAGCAGTGCCTCCGTGGACAGGAGAATAGCCAAAAACATTCAGTACTTC